The 25 T cell receptor beta chains below were found in one sample sequenced in a study of human T cells and chemical hapten exposure. The time point: healthy volunteer bleed at 2 weeks. Total RNA was isolated from whole blood that had not been fractionated. TCRdb reprocessed the RACE reads with MiXCR, giving one entry per CDR3 protein. The sample yields over 85,000 distinct CDR3 sequences, approximately 8.2% seen once. What was sequenced was whole blood. The receptors originated from a female donor in good health. Some clones in this sample may be carry-over from other donors' samples.

This clonotype was seen at least ten times. The rearrangement uses TRBV10-2 and TRBJ2-1; D gene uncertain. Germline values: CDR1 WSHSY, CDR2 SAAADI. Trimming took 3 bases from V and 7 from J, leaving 4 bases between them. This CDR3 contains 11 residues. The CDR3 DNA reads TGCGCCAGCAGTGACGAAAATGAGCAGTTCTTC. Amino acid sequence: CASSDENEQFF.

This clonotype was found a few times. The gene calls are TRBV6-1 and TRBJ1-4, with unresolved D. This CDR3 region has 13 residues. The V gene's germline CDR1 is MNHNS and CDR2 SASEGT. V lost 6 bases, J lost 8 bases, and 13 bases lay in between. CDR3 amino acids: CASRLRTDEKLFF. The CDR3 DNA follows: TGTGCCAGCAGACTGCGGACGGACGAAAAACTGTTTTTT.

V usage is TRBV3-1 and J usage is TRBJ1-2; the D is unclear. V was pared by 6 bases and J by 3 bases, with 14 bases between. This CDR3 spans 14 amino acids. Looked up from germline, CDR1 is LGHDT and CDR2 is YNNKEL (reference sequence). CDR3 coding DNA: TGTGCCAGCAGGTTCAACAGCGGAGACTATGGCTACACCTTC. It translates to CASRFNSGDYGYTF.

This clonotype has more than one count but fewer than ten. Written as DNA, the CDR3 is TGCGCCAGCAGCCCAACCCTTGGGGGGGAGTCCTACAATGAGCAGTTCTTC. Encoded protein: CASSPTLGGESYNEQFF. The V call is TRBV4-1, the J call TRBJ2-1; 7 bases align to TRBD2. Germline V gives CDR1 MGHRA, CDR2 YSYEKL. The CDR3 is made up of 17 amino acids. After removal of 4 bases from V and 1 base from J, the junction contained 10 bases not matched to a gene.

Ten or more counts support this clonotype. The CDR3 loop reads CASSQGVARLNTEAFF. The CDR3 nucleotides are TGCGCCAGCAGCCAGGGAGTTGCTCGCCTGAACACTGAAGCTTTCTTT. V usage is TRBV4-1 and J usage is TRBJ1-1; unclear D gene. Germline-derived CDR1 and CDR2 are MGHRA and YSYEKL. V was cut by 3 bases and J by 0 bases, with 14 bases left in between. CDR3 length: 16 amino acids.

This chain uses TRBV4-3 with TRBJ2-3; 9 bases line up with TRBD2. V lost 1 base to trimming and J lost 6 bases; unmatched junction nucleotides: 11. The CDR3 runs to 17 residues. The germline gives CDR1 LGHNA, CDR2 YSLEER. The chain's CDR3 is CASSQVVLAGVPDTQYF. The CDR3 DNA reads TGCGCCAGCAGCCAAGTGGTATTAGCGGGAGTACCGGATACGCAGTATTTT.

The rearrangement links TRBV12-3 or TRBV12-4 to TRBJ1-2; TRBD1 matches at 9 bases. V shed 6 bases, J shed 8 bases, and the junction held 7 bases outside the gene matches. This CDR3 has 13 residues. The CDR3 DNA follows: TGTGCCAGCAGATACGGGACAGGGAGGGGCTACACCTTC. Encoded protein: CASRYGTGRGYTF.

At least ten counts were recorded for this clonotype. V is TRBV29-1 and J is TRBJ2-3; 8 bases are shared with TRBD2. Per the germline V gene, CDR1 is SQVTM and CDR2 is ANQGSEA. The CDR3 has 13 residues. The ends lost 4 bases at V and 8 bases at J; junction bases unmatched: 8. The CDR3 bases are TGCAGCGTTGGACTAGCGAGCCCGGGTACGCAGTATTTT. This encodes CSVGLASPGTQYF.

This clonotype was seen repeatedly, ten times or more. This chain connects TRBV6-1 to TRBJ1-5; D unclear. The CDR3 is 13 residues long. Trimming pared 1 base from V and 2 bases from J, leaving 3 bases between. The germline V gene encodes CDR1 MNHNS and CDR2 SASEGT. The CDR3 spells CASSEVRNQPQHF. The CDR3 nucleotides are TGTGCCAGCAGTGAAGTTCGCAATCAGCCCCAGCATTTT.

The V and J genes are TRBV10-3 and TRBJ2-6; D gene unclear. Germline V gene lookup returns CDR1 ENHRY and CDR2 SYGVKD. The CDR3 runs 15 residues. The V end lost 0 bases, the J end lost 2 bases, and 5 bases lay between the germline ends. The CDR3 loop reads CAISESGPGANVLTF. The CDR3 bases are TGTGCCATCAGTGAGTCTGGGCCTGGGGCCAACGTCCTGACTTTC.

The chain is built from TRBV23-1 and TRBJ2-3, with a possible D match to TRBD2 (7 bases). Being an ORF, TRBV23-1 has a function that is uncertain. V lost 2 bases to trimming and J lost 2 bases, with 11 bases between them. This CDR3 has 15 amino acids. CDR3 in amino acids: CASSQQGRDTDTQYF. As DNA, the CDR3 is TGCGCCAGCAGTCAACAGGGGAGGGACACAGATACGCAGTATTTT.

This clonotype turned up a few times. The chain has TRBV29-1 and TRBJ2-1; D unclear. Germline CDR1 is SQVTM and CDR2 is ANQGSEA. Between the trimmed V and J ends, which lost 4 bases and 4 bases, there was a span of 8 bases. The CDR3 is made up of 12 amino acids. The CDR3 coding sequence is TGCAGCGTTGTGGTTGTGTACAATGAGCAGTTCTTC. Its translation: CSVVVVYNEQFF.

The CDR3 bases are TGTGCCAGCAGCCACCCGCAGGTCGCGAACACTGAAGCTTTCTTT. This codes for CASSHPQVANTEAFF. This chain uses TRBV7-9 with TRBJ1-1; D call uncertain. Deletions cut 5 bases from V and 1 base from J, with 14 bases between. The germline gives CDR1 SEHNR, CDR2 FQNEAQ (reference sequence). The CDR3 covers 15 residues.

This clonotype was observed at least ten times. The J gene is TRBJ2-3, the V gene TRBV9; TRBD1 agrees at 7 bases. CDR1 and CDR2 from the germline V gene are SGDLS and YYNGEE. The ends lost 4 bases at V and 1 base at J; junction bases unmatched: 9. The CDR3 runs to 16 residues. The CDR3: CASSPRTGGGTDTQYF. CDR3 coding DNA: TGTGCCAGCAGCCCGAGGACAGGAGGTGGCACAGATACGCAGTATTTT.

This clonotype was detected many times. The chain is built from TRBV20-1 and TRBJ2-7; D gene unclear. This CDR3 spans 11 amino acids. Germline V gene lookup returns CDR1 DFQATT and CDR2 SNEGSKA (reference sequence). Trimming stripped 5 bases from V and 4 bases from J, with 9 bases between. CDR3 region: CSAPRVYEQYF. CDR3 DNA: TGCAGTGCTCCTAGGGTTTACGAGCAGTACTTC.

The V and J genes are TRBV20-1 and TRBJ2-3; 12 positions match TRBD2. V gave up 0 bases and J gave up 4 bases; unmatched junction bases: 5. Looked up from germline, CDR1 is DFQATT and CDR2 is SNEGSKA (reference sequence). This CDR3 comprises 16 residues. Here the CDR3 DNA reads TGCAGTGCTAGAGAGGCTAGCGGGAGGGTCGCAGATACGCAGTATTTT. Translated, it gives CSAREASGRVADTQYF.

The chain employs TRBV30 and TRBJ2-1; D unresolved. Germline values: CDR1 GTSNPN, CDR2 SVGIG (reference sequence). The V end lost 5 bases, the J end lost 0 bases, and 5 bases lay between the germline ends. The CDR3 is made up of 12 amino acids. The CDR3 DNA reads TGTGCCTGGCGTAGCTCCTACAATGAGCAGTTCTTC. Its protein is CAWRSSYNEQFF.

This chain joins TRBV29-1 and TRBJ2-4; tentatively, D is TRBD1 (6 bases). Germline-derived CDR1 and CDR2 are SQVTM and ANQGSEA. CDR3 length equals 14 residues. V was clipped by 6 bases and J by 3 bases, with 15 bases between them. This chain's CDR3 is CSVEQGGGKNIQYF. CDR3 nucleotides: TGCAGCGTGGAACAGGGTGGAGGCAAAAACATTCAGTACTTC.

In its sample, this clonotype was seen a few times. The chain links TRBV6-1 to TRBJ2-7; D is possibly TRBD1 or TRBD2 (5 bases each). The CDR3 covers 16 residues. Per germline, CDR1 MNHNS and CDR2 SASEGT. V lost 3 bases, J lost 6 bases, and 21 bases lay in between. The CDR3 loop reads CASSDTLSVGATEQYF. The CDR3 region has the DNA TGTGCCAGCAGTGATACCCTGTCAGTCGGGGCTACCGAGCAGTACTTC.

This clonotype was counted ten times or more. V gene TRBV19 combines with J gene TRBJ1-4, with a possible D match to TRBD1 (5 bases). CDR3 length equals 15 residues. V lost 3 bases, J lost 9 bases, and 17 bases lay in between. CDR1 is LNHDA, CDR2 SQIVND, per germline (reference sequence). In DNA form, the CDR3 reads TGTGCCAGTAGTATCTTGGAGGACACGAGGAAAAAACTGTTTTTT. Encoded protein: CASSILEDTRKKLFF. The whole variable domain, filled in from reference TRBV19 and TRBJ1-4, reads DGGITQSPKYLFRKEGQNVTLSCEQNLNHDAMYWYRQDPGQGLRLIYYSQIVNDFQKGDIAEGYSVSREKKESFPLTVTSAQKNPTAFYLCASSILEDTRKKLFFGSGTQLSVL.

This clonotype has a handful of counts. The chain combines TRBV6-1 with TRBJ2-1; 7 nucleotides line up with TRBD2. Germline-derived CDR1 and CDR2 are MNHNS and SASEGT. The V gene end was trimmed by 9 bases and the J gene end by 7 bases; junction bases not matched to a gene: 6. The CDR3 is 12 amino acids. DNA for the CDR3: TGTGCCAGTCGGGGAGGGAGGAATGAGCAGTTCTTC. It is translated as CASRGGRNEQFF.

This sequence joins TRBV5-1 and TRBJ2-5, with D unresolved. The CDR3 is 14 amino acids. Deletions cut 0 bases from V and 1 base from J, with 7 bases between. Germline values: CDR1 SGHRS, CDR2 YFSETQ. The CDR3 protein is CASSLAQAQETQYF. CDR3 bases: TGCGCCAGCAGCTTGGCCCAAGCCCAAGAGACCCAGTACTTC.

The V and J genes are TRBV2 and TRBJ1-5; the match to TRBD1 covers 8 bases. The length of the CDR3 is 14 residues. V gave up 2 bases and J gave up 6 bases; unmatched junction bases: 3. Looked up from germline, CDR1 is SNHLY and CDR2 is FYNNEI. The CDR3 region is CASSEQGARQPQHF. The CDR3 bases are TGTGCCAGCAGTGAACAGGGGGCCCGTCAGCCCCAGCATTTT.

The gene calls are TRBV6-6 and TRBJ2-5, with a weak D call TRBD2 (6 bases). The CDR3 has 14 residues. Per germline, CDR1 MNHNY and CDR2 SVGAGI (reference sequence). V lost 10 bases and J 1 base, leaving 16 bases between the germline ends. The CDR3 nucleotides are TGTGCCACCTCATCGGGGGACGCCCAAGAGACCCAGTACTTC. Protein sequence: CATSSGDAQETQYF.

This clonotype was detected a few times. In nucleotides, the CDR3 is TGTGCCAGCAAGGTCTCGCAGGGTCCCATTGCTGGTGAAGCTTTCTTT. Translated: CASKVSQGPIAGEAFF. The chain couples TRBV28 to TRBJ1-1, with TRBD1 as a possible D gene (5 bases). CDR1 is MDHEN and CDR2 is SYDVKM in the germline V gene. Trimming pared 7 bases from V and 7 bases from J, leaving 25 bases between. The CDR3 totals 16 residues. Full variable domain (remainder filled in from reference TRBV28 and TRBJ1-1): DVKVTQSSRYLVKRTGEKVFLECVQDMDHENMFWYRQDPGLGLRLIYFSYDVKMKEKGDIPEGYSVSREKKERFSLILESASTNQTSMYLCASKVSQGPIAGEAFFGQGTRLTVV.